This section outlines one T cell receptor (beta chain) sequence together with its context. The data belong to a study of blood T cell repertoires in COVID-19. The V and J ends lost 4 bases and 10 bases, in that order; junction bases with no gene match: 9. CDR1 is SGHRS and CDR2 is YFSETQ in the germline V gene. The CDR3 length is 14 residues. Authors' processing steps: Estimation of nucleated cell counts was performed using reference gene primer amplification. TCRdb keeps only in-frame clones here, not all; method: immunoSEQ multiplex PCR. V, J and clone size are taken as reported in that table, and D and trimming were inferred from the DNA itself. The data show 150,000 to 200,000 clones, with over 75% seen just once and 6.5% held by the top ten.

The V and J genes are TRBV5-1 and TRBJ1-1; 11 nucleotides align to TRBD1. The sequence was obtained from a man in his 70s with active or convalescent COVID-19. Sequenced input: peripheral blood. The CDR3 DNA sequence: TGCGCCAGCAGCCCTGGACAGGGGGCGCGTGGAGCTTTCTTT. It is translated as CASSPGQGARGAFF.